The clone carrying this T cell receptor (beta chain) was counted a few times. Its antigen is not identified. These data are taken from a study of cytomegalovirus exposure and HLA in healthy donors. The PCR contained 60 Vbeta and 13 Jbeta primers. Sequencing used immunoSEQ multiplex PCR; TCRdb keeps in-frame clones, though not all of them. The data contain about 250,000 clones, about 88% of them seen just once; the ten biggest clones take up 0.2% to 0.3%. Study results and limitations: Across donors, sequencing depth was assumed by presence/absence analyses to be roughly uniform. In the analysis, some V segments, TRBV6-2 and TRBV6-3 included, were excluded as indistinguishable.

The CDR3 is made up of 11 amino acids. V gave up 8 bases and J gave up 0 bases, with 3 bases separating them. CDR1 and CDR2 from the germline V gene are WSHSY and SAAADI. Healthy donors of bone marrow made up the group. The chain uses TRBV10-2 and TRBJ2-3; D call uncertain. The sample taken for sequencing was PBMCs. This clonotype was obtained from a girl under 10 years old in good health and CMV-seronegative. CDR3 in DNA: TGCGCCAGCTCTAGCACAGATACGCAGTATTTT. This sequence encodes CASSSTDTQYF.